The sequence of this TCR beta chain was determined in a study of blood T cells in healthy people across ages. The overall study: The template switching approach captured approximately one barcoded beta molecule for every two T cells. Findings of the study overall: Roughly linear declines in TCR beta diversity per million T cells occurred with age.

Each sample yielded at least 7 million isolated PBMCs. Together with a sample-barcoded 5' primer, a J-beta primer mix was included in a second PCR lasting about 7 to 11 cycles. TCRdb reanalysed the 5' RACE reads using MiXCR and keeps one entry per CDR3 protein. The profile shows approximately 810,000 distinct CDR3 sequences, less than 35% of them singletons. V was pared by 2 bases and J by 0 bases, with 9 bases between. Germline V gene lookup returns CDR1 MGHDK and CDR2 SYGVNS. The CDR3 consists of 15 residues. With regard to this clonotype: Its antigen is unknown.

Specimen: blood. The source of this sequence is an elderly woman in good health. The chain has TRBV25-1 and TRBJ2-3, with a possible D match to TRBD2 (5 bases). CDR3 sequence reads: CASSESGRSTDTQYF. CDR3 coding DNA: TGTGCCAGCAGTGAAAGCGGAAGAAGCACAGATACGCAGTATTTT.